A selection of T cell receptor beta chains follows, all from one sample in a study of cytomegalovirus exposure and HLA in healthy donors. Only in-frame clones appear in the TCRdb table, and some are missing; sequencing was by immunoSEQ multiplex PCR. The sample carries some 98,000 clones, about three quarters recorded once. Material for sequencing was PBMCs. Receptors were obtained from a human donor in good health. Both conserved end residues are part of each CDR3. D genes are given only for firm matches. Clone size is shown for a subset of rows, as once, few, many or a class of expanded clone.

CATSRGHQNTGELFF	TGTGCCACCAGCAGAGGACACCAGAACACCGGGGAGCTGTTTTTT	.	.	TRBV15	TRBJ2-2	15
CASSAGTNQPQHF	TGTGCCAGCAGTGCCGGGACAAATCAGCCCCAGCATTTT	.	.	TRBV2	TRBJ1-5	13
CASSTQPAGAGTQYF	TGTGCCAGCTCTACCCAACCGGCGGGGGCAGGGACCCAGTACTTC	.	.	TRBV18	TRBJ2-5	15
CASSAVPGGDTEAFF	TGTGCCAGCAGCGCAGTCCCAGGGGGCGACACTGAAGCTTTCTTT	TRBD1	.	TRBV9	TRBJ1-1	15
CASSYSFRGNTEAFF	TGTGCCAGCAGTTACTCTTTTCGAGGGAACACTGAAGCTTTCTTT	.	.	TRBV6-5	TRBJ1-1	15
CASSDAGTGVGYTF	TGTGCCAGCAGTGACGCCGGGACAGGGGTTGGCTACACCTTC	TRBD1	.	TRBV6-1	TRBJ1-2	14
CASSLGPTVNTEAFF	TGTGCCAGCAGCTTGGGGCCCACAGTGAACACTGAAGCTTTCTTT	.	few	TRBV5-6	TRBJ1-1	15
CASSLGTSKQYF	TGTGCCAGCAGCTTAGGGACTAGCAAGCAGTACTTC	TRBD2	.	TRBV7-9	TRBJ2-7	12
CASGTGGGGATSNQPQHF	TGTGCCAGCGGGACAGGGGGCGGGGGGGCAACTAGCAATCAGCCCCAGCATTTT	TRBD1	.	TRBV28	TRBJ1-5	18
CASSVSTGRTDTQYF	TGTGCCAGTAGTGTGAGTACAGGCCGCACAGATACGCAGTATTTT	.	.	TRBV19	TRBJ2-3	15
CSVAHSGEQYF	TGCAGCGTTGCCCACAGCGGCGAGCAGTACTTC	.	.	TRBV29-1	TRBJ2-7	11
CASSIEGDSNQPQHF	TGTGCCAGTAGTATAGAAGGGGATAGCAATCAGCCCCAGCATTTT	.	.	TRBV19	TRBJ1-5	15
CASSHRVDDYGYTF	TGTGCCAGCTCCCACCGAGTAGATGACTATGGCTACACCTTC	.	.	TRBV6-1	TRBJ1-2	14
CASSSHRGINQPQHF	TGTGCCAGCAGCTCCCACAGGGGTATCAATCAGCCCCAGCATTTT	TRBD1	.	TRBV7-9	TRBJ1-5	15
CASSRGQTKNIQYF	TGTGCCAGCAGCCGGGGACAGACCAAAAACATTCAGTACTTC	TRBD1	.	TRBV7-9	TRBJ2-4	14
CASSSRTSGPYEQYF	TGTGCCAGCAGCTCCAGGACTAGCGGACCCTACGAGCAGTACTTC	TRBD2	.	TRBV7-9	TRBJ2-7	15